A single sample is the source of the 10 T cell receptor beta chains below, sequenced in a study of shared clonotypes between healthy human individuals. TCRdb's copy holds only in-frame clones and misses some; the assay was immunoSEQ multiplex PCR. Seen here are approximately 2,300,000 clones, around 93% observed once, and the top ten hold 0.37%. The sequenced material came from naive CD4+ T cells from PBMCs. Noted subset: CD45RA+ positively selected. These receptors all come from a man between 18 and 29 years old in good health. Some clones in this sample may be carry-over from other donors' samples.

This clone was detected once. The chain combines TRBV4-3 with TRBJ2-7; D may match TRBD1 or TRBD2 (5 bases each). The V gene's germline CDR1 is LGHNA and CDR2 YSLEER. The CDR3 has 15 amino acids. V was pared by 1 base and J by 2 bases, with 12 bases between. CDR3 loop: CASSQGGTVAYEQYF. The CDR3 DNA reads TGCGCCAGCAGCCAAGGAGGGACGGTAGCCTACGAGCAGTACTTC.

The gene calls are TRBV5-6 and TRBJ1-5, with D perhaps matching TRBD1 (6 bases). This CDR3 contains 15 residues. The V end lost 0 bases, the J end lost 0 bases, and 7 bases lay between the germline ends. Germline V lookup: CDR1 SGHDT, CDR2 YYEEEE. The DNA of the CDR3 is TGTGCCAGCAGCTTGGCGGGGGCTAGCAATCAGCCCCAGCATTTT. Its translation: CASSLAGASNQPQHF.

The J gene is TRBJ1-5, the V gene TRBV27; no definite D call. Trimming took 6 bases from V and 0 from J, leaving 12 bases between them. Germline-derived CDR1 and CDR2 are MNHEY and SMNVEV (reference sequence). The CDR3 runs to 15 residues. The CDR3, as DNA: TGTGCCAGCAGCCCCCGCAGGAATAGCAATCAGCCCCAGCATTTT. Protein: CASSPRRNSNQPQHF.

Here the CDR3 DNA reads TGTGCCAGCAGGACTAGCGGGGCGGTCTCTTACAATGAGCAGTTCTTC. Protein sequence: CASRTSGAVSYNEQFF. The chain is built from TRBV25-1 and TRBJ2-1, with 11 bases lining up with TRBD2. The V gene's germline CDR1 is MGHDK and CDR2 SYGVNS. The CDR3 contains 16 residues. Trimming at V came to 6 bases and at J to 4 bases, leaving 8 bases not matched to a gene.

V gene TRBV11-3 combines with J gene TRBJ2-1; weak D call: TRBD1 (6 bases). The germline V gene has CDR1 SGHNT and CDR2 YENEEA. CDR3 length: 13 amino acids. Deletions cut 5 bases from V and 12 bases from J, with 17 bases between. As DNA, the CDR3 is TGTGCCAGCAGCCGAAGTCGGGAACAGGGGCAGTTCTTC. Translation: CASSRSREQGQFF. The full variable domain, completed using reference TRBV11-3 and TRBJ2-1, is EAGVVQSPRYKIIEKKQPVAFWCNPISGHNTLYWYLQNLGQGPELLIRYENEEAVDDSQLPKDRFSAERLKGVDSTLKIQPAELGDSAVYLCASSRSREQGQFFGPGTRLTVL.

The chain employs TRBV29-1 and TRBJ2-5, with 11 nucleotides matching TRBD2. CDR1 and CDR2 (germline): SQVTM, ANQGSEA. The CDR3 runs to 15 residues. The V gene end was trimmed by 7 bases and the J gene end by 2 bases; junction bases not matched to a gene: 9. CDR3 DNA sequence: TGCAGCGGCATACCGGGACTAGCGGAGCAAGAGACCCAGTACTTC. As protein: CSGIPGLAEQETQYF.

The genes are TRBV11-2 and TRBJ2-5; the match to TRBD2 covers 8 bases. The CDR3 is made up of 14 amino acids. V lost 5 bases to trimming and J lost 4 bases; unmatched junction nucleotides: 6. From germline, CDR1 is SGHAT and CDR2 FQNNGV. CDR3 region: CASSRGGAAETQYF. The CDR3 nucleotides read TGTGCCAGCAGCCGGGGGGGGGCAGCAGAGACCCAGTACTTC.

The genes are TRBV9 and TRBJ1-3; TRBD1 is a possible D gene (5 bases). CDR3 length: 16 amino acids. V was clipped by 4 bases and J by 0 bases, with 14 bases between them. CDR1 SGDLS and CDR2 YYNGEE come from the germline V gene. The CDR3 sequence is CASSQGPNLSGNTIYF. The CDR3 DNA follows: TGTGCCAGCAGCCAGGGACCGAACCTCTCTGGAAACACCATATATTTT.

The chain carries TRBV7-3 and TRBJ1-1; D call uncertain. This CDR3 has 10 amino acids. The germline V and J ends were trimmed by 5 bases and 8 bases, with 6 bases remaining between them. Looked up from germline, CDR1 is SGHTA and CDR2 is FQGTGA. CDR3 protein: CASSVVEAFF. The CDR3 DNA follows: TGTGCCAGCAGCGTGGTGGAAGCTTTCTTT.

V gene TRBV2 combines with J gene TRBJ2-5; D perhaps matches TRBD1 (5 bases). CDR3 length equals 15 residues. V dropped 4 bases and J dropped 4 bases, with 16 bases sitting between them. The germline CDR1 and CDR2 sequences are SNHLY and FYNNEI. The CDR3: CASSGGPGPPETQYF. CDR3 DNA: TGTGCCAGCAGTGGGGGCCCAGGGCCCCCAGAGACCCAGTACTTC.